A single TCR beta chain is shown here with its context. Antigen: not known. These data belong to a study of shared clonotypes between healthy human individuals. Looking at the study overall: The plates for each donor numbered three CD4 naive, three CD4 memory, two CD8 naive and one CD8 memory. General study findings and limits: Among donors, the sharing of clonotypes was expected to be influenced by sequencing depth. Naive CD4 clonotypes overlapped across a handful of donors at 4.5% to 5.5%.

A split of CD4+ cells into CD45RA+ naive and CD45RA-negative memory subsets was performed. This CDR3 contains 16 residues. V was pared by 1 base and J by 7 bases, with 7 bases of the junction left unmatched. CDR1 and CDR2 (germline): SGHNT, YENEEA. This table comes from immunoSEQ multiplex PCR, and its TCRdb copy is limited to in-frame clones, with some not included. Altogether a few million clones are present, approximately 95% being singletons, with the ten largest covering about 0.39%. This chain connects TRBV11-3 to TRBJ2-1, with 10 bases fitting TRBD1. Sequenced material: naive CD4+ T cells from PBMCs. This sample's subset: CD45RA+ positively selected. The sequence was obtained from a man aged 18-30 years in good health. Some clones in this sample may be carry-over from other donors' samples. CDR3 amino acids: CASSLVTGGAGNEQFF. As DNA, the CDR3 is TGTGCCAGCAGCTTAGTGACAGGGGGCGCGGGAAATGAGCAGTTCTTC.